This entry concerns a single TCR beta chain. The sample is drawn from a study of T cell changes during pregnancy in multiple sclerosis. TCRdb's copy holds only in-frame clones and misses some; the assay was immunoSEQ multiplex PCR. The sample contains some 94,000 clones, 92% of which appear only once. Germline V gene sequence: CDR1 SGHTA, CDR2 FQGNSA. V was pared by 5 bases and J by 3 bases, with 4 bases of the junction left unmatched. There are 13 residues in the CDR3. This clonotype was sampled from a female donor with multiple sclerosis, enrolled in a pregnancy study. The specimen comprised peripheral blood, sampled in the first trimester of pregnancy. The chain links TRBV7-2 to TRBJ2-7; 7 positions match TRBD1. The CDR3 coding sequence is TGTGCCAGCAGCCCCAACAGGGGCTACGAGCAGTACTTC. Translation gives CASSPNRGYEQYF.